Following are 23 T cell receptor beta chains from one sample sequenced in a study of breast tumors, draining lymph nodes, adjacent tissues. TCRdb re-called the multiplex PCR reads through MiXCR, storing one row per CDR3 protein. The sample contains tens of thousands of distinct CDR3 sequences, around 28% of which appear only once. Breast cancer patients provided tissue from their axillary draining lymph nodes. Sequencing was done on a sample of axillary lymph node tissue. These receptors came from a female donor with breast cancer. Some clones in this sample may be carry-over from other donors' samples.

With regard to this clonotype: A much larger clone lies one base from this, so it may be a read error. This rearrangement joins TRBV7-8 to TRBJ2-6; perhaps TRBD1 as D (6 bases). The CDR3 has 17 amino acids. In germline, CDR1 is SGHVS, CDR2 FQNEAQ. The CDR3 DNA reads TGTGCCAGCAGTCCGGATTCAGGGGTCTCTGGGGCCAACCTCCTGACTTTC. It yields the protein CASSPDSGVSGANLLTF.

This clonotype was seen ten or more times. The chain uses TRBV12-3 or TRBV12-4 and TRBJ1-5; D is uncertain. Trimming cost V 7 bases and J 0 bases, with 10 bases left between them. The CDR3 is made up of 14 amino acids. CDR3 nucleotides: TGTGCCAGCACCCGTCGGCCTAGCAATCAGCCCCAGCATTTT. Its translation: CASTRRPSNQPQHF.

This clonotype occurred many times. V usage is TRBV20-1 and J usage is TRBJ2-7; D gene uncertain. Per the germline V gene, CDR1 is DFQATT and CDR2 is SNEGSKA (reference sequence). V was pared by 5 bases and J by 4 bases, with 21 bases between. There are 15 residues in the CDR3. The CDR3 DNA is TGCAGTGCTCTGGACGGCCTCCCTCCAATTTACGAGCAGTACTTC. It specifies CSALDGLPPIYEQYF.

This clonotype was recorded many times. The chain couples TRBV28 to TRBJ2-2; either TRBD1 or TRBD2 may fit D (6 bases each). The V and J ends lost 3 bases and 7 bases respectively, with 15 bases between them. This CDR3 is built from 15 residues. Germline CDR1 reads MDHEN; CDR2 reads SYDVKM. The DNA for the CDR3 is TGTGCCAGCAGTTTTAGGGGGGTTGCGGACGGGGAGCTGTTTTTT. It yields the protein CASSFRGVADGELFF. The complete variable domain, with remaining parts taken from reference TRBV28 and TRBJ2-2, reads DVKVTQSSRYLVKRTGEKVFLECVQDMDHENMFWYRQDPGLGLRLIYFSYDVKMKEKGDIPEGYSVSREKKERFSLILESASTNQTSMYLCASSFRGVADGELFFGEGSRLTVL.

This sequence joins TRBV5-6 and TRBJ1-6; the match to TRBD1 covers 9 bases. The CDR3 is 18 amino acids. Trimming took 2 bases from V and 0 from J; bases not matched to a gene: 6. Germline V lookup: CDR1 SGHDT, CDR2 YYEEEE. The CDR3 sequence: CASSFGTGTNSYNSPLHF. The DNA of the CDR3 is TGTGCCAGCAGCTTTGGGACAGGGACAAACTCCTATAATTCACCCCTCCACTTT. The whole variable domain, filled in from reference TRBV5-6 and TRBJ1-6, reads DAGVTQSPTHLIKTRGQQVTLRCSPKSGHDTVSWYQQALGQGPQFIFQYYEEEERQRGNFPDRFSGHQFPNYSSELNVNALLLGDSALYLCASSFGTGTNSYNSPLHFGNGTRLTVT.

This clonotype has ten or more counts. V and J are TRBV24-1 and TRBJ1-5, with TRBD1 as a possible D gene (6 bases). The germline V gene encodes CDR1 KGHDR and CDR2 SFDVKD. The CDR3 totals 15 residues. V was pared by 4 bases and J by 5 bases, with 14 bases between. CDR3 coding DNA: TGTGCCACCAGTGAAGGAGGGGGTCGTCATCAGCCCCAGCATTTT. Translation gives CATSEGGGRHQPQHF.

This clonotype was observed a few times. A much bigger clone sits one base away, suggesting this may be a read error. The chain carries TRBV3-1 and TRBJ2-2, with a possible D match to TRBD2 (7 bases). This CDR3 comprises 15 residues. Germline V gene lookup returns CDR1 LGHDT and CDR2 YNNKEL (reference sequence). CDR3 DNA sequence: TGTGCCAGCAGCCCAGACCACCGGGGGGCCGGGGGGCTGTTTTTT. Translating gives CASSPDHRGAGGLFF.

The table lists this clonotype with many counts. The CDR3 nucleotides read TGTGCCAGCCTAGGACTAGCGGGAGTGGGTGAGCAGTTCTTC. Protein sequence: CASLGLAGVGEQFF. V usage is TRBV2 and J usage is TRBJ2-1; TRBD2 matches at 13 bases. After removal of 8 bases from V and 9 bases from J, the junction contained 7 bases not matched to a gene. In germline, CDR1 is SNHLY, CDR2 FYNNEI. The length of the CDR3 is 14 residues. Full variable domain (remainder filled in from reference TRBV2 and TRBJ2-1): EPEVTQTPSHQVTQMGQEVILRCVPISNHLYFYWYRQILGQKVEFLVSFYNNEISEKSEIFDDQFSVERPDGSNFTLKIRSTKLEDSAMYFCASLGLAGVGEQFFGPGTRLTVL.

This clonotype was counted ten times or more. The V call is TRBV28, the J call TRBJ2-7; 9 positions match TRBD2. This CDR3 contains 14 residues. The germline V gene has CDR1 MDHEN and CDR2 SYDVKM. V trimming: 3 bases; J trimming: 2 bases; junction bases outside the gene matches: 2. The CDR3: CASSFAGGPYEQYF. The CDR3 DNA follows: TGTGCCAGCAGTTTCGCGGGAGGGCCCTACGAGCAGTACTTC.

This clonotype occurred once. The chain uses TRBV10-3 and TRBJ1-5; D gene uncertain. Per germline, CDR1 ENHRY and CDR2 SYGVKD. The V gene lost 0 bases and the J gene lost 0 bases, with 6 bases spanning the gap. The CDR3 spans 15 residues. The CDR3 loop is CAISESGHSNQPQHF. CDR3 coding DNA: TGTGCCATCAGTGAGTCCGGGCATAGCAATCAGCCCCAGCATTTT.

This chain joins TRBV7-2 and TRBJ1-6; tentatively, D is TRBD1 (5 bases). The CDR3 totals 14 residues. V dropped 6 bases and J dropped 10 bases, with 16 bases sitting between them. Looked up from germline, CDR1 is SGHTA and CDR2 is FQGNSA. This chain's CDR3 is CASSRGVLESPLHF. The CDR3 nucleotides are TGTGCCAGCAGTCGGGGGGTTCTAGAGTCACCCCTCCACTTT.

This clonotype was found many times. The chain employs TRBV4-3 and TRBJ1-5; D gene ambiguous. The germline V gene has CDR1 LGHNA and CDR2 YSLEER. The germline V and J ends were trimmed by 1 base and 3 bases, with 13 bases remaining between them. This CDR3 has 16 residues. CDR3 sequence: CASSQGVRYNNQPQHF. DNA of the CDR3: TGCGCCAGCAGCCAAGGGGTCCGATATAACAATCAGCCCCAGCATTTT.

This clonotype was recorded many times. The chain joins TRBV10-3 to TRBJ2-3; TRBD1 matches at 8 bases. The CDR3 sequence is 17 residues long. The germline V gene has CDR1 ENHRY and CDR2 SYGVKD. The V and J ends lost 2 bases and 4 bases, in that order; junction bases with no gene match: 11. DNA for the CDR3: TGTGCCATCAGTGAGATCGCTCGGCAGGGGGCCGCAGATACGCAGTATTTT. It codes for CAISEIARQGAADTQYF.

This clonotype was counted between two and nine times. V and J are TRBV6-2 or TRBV6-3 and TRBJ1-1, with D perhaps TRBD1 (5 bases). Germline V gene data show CDR1 as MNHEY and CDR2 as SVGEGT. The V and J ends lost 4 bases and 1 base respectively, with 7 bases between them. CDR3 length: 13 amino acids. The CDR3 region has the DNA TGTGCCAGCAGTTGGACAACGAACACTGAAGCTTTCTTT. Translated, it gives CASSWTTNTEAFF.

About this clonotype itself: With a much larger clone just one base away, this may be a read error. The chain links TRBV12-5 to TRBJ2-1; D might be TRBD1 (6 bases). Deletions cut 11 bases from V and 5 bases from J, with 19 bases between. The CDR3 runs 14 residues. The germline V gene encodes CDR1 LGHNT and CDR2 FRNRAP. This CDR3 is CAGKDSRPNNEQFF. Here the CDR3 DNA reads TGTGCTGGTAAGGACAGCAGGCCCAACAATGAGCAGTTCTTC. Complete variable domain (other parts from reference TRBV12-5 and TRBJ2-1): DARVTQTPRHKVTEMGQEVTMRCQPILGHNTVFWYRQTMMQGLELLAYFRNRAPLDDSGMPKDRFSAEMPDATLATLKIQPSEPRDSAVYFCAGKDSRPNNEQFFGPGTRLTVL.

In regard to this clonotype: No conserved phenylalanine or tryptophan is present at the end of the CDR3, so a read error is the likely explanation. V usage is TRBV4-2 and J usage is TRBJ1-1; D uncertain. The germline V and J ends were trimmed by 2 bases and 1 base, with 5 bases remaining between them. Germline V gene lookup returns CDR1 LGHNA and CDR2 YNFKEQ. The CDR3 runs 13 residues. This CDR3 is CASSQISNTEAFC. DNA of the CDR3: TGTGCCAGCAGCCAAATATCGAACACTGAAGCTTTCTGT.

This clonotype was counted only a few times. This may be a read error: a much more frequent sequence differs by one nucleotide. This chain links TRBV19 with TRBJ2-2; a possible D gene is TRBD2 (6 bases). CDR3 size: 13 residues. In germline, CDR1 is LNHDA, CDR2 SQIVND (reference sequence). Written as DNA, the CDR3 is TGTGCCAGTAGTATTGGGGCCACCGGGGGGCTGTTTTTT. It specifies CASSIGATGGLFF.

This clonotype has at least ten counts. This chain joins TRBV6-5 and TRBJ1-5, with a weak D call TRBD1 (6 bases). CDR1 and CDR2 (germline): MNHEY, SVGAGI. The V and J ends lost 8 bases and 2 bases respectively, with 13 bases between them. This CDR3 has 14 residues. The CDR3 loop is CASGGGLGNQPQHF. In DNA form, the CDR3 reads TGTGCCAGCGGGGGGGGCTTGGGCAATCAGCCCCAGCATTTT.

This clonotype was counted ten times or more. J is TRBJ1-2 and V is TRBV4-2, with 7 bases lining up with TRBD1. Trimming removed 1 base from V and 7 bases from J; junction bases left unmatched: 9. This CDR3 region has 15 residues. Germline V gene sequence: CDR1 LGHNA, CDR2 YNFKEQ. The CDR3 DNA follows: TGTGCCAGCAGCCAAGGAGATGGAGGGGGCTTTGGCTACACCTTC. It codes for CASSQGDGGGFGYTF.

This clonotype was counted many times. A read error may be the cause here, since a much bigger clone is one base away. The chain carries TRBV24-1 and TRBJ2-7; the match to TRBD2 covers 7 bases. V was clipped by 9 bases and J by 5 bases; unmatched bases: 3. Per the germline V gene, CDR1 is KGHDR and CDR2 is SFDVKD. The CDR3 is made up of 11 amino acids. The CDR3 region has the DNA TGTGCCACCGGTGCGGGGGACGAGCAGTACTTC. Its protein product is CATGAGDEQYF.

This clonotype showed up many times. The chain combines TRBV6-1 with TRBJ1-5; D ambiguous. Trimming shortened V by 4 bases and J by 0 bases, and 19 bases separated the two germline ends. The CDR3 loop spans 18 amino acids. Germline V gives CDR1 MNHNS, CDR2 SASEGT. CDR3 DNA sequence: TGTGCCAGCAGTGGCGACTTAGAGACTCCTTCTAGCAATCAGCCCCAGCATTTT. It is translated as CASSGDLETPSSNQPQHF.

This clonotype was recorded many times. V gene TRBV6-1 combines with J gene TRBJ2-3; 7 nucleotides line up with TRBD2. Per the germline V gene, CDR1 is MNHNS and CDR2 is SASEGT. This CDR3 comprises 17 residues. The ends lost 6 bases at V and 1 base at J; junction bases unmatched: 13. The CDR3 nucleotides read TGTGCCAGCAGACGGTCCGCGGGAGCGGAGGGCACAGATACGCAGTATTTT. Its translation: CASRRSAGAEGTDTQYF.

Of note for this clonotype: A much larger clone sits a single nucleotide away, making a read error possible. V usage is TRBV6-1 and J usage is TRBJ2-5; D possibly uses TRBD1 or TRBD2 (5 bases each). The CDR3 length is 14 residues. Trimming left V 5 bases short and J 3 bases short, with 13 bases between. Germline V lookup: CDR1 MNHNS, CDR2 SASEGT. The CDR3: CASSQRDGKETQYF. The CDR3 region has the DNA TGTGCCAGCAGTCAAAGGGACGGAAAAGAGACCCAGTACTTC.